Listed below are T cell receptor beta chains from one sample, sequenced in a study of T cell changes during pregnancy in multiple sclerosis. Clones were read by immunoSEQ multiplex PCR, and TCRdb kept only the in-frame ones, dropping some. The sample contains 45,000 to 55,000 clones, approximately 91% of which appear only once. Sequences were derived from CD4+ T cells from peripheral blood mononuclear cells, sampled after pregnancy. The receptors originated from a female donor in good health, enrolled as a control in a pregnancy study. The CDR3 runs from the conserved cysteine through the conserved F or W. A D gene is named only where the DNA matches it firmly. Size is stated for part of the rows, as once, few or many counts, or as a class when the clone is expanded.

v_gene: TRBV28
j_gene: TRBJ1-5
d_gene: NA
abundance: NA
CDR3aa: CASSNRFSGYNQPQHF
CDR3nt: TGTGCCAGCAGTAACCGATTTTCAGGGTACAATCAGCCCCAGCATTTT

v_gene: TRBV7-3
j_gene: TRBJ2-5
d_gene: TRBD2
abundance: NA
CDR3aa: CASSRSGTSGHEAQYF
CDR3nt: TGTGCCAGCAGTCGATCCGGGACTAGCGGTCATGAGGCCCAGTACTTC

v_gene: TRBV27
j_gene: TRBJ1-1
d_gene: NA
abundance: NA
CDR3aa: CASSYRENTEAFF
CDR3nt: TGTGCCAGCAGTTACCGGGAGAACACTGAAGCTTTCTTT

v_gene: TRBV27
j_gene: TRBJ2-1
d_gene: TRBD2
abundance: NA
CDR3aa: CASSPYSAGTSGRNEQFF
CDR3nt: TGTGCCAGCAGCCCCTACTCCGCCGGAACTAGCGGGAGGAATGAGCAGTTCTTC

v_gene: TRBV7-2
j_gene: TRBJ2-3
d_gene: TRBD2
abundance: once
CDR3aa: CASSTGTSGTGDTQYF
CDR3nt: TGTGCCAGCAGCACGGGGACTAGCGGGACGGGGGATACGCAGTATTTT

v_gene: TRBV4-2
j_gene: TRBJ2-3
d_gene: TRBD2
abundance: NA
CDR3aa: CASSRKAGSNPSTDTQYF
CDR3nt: TGTGCCAGCAGTAGGAAAGCGGGGTCCAACCCTAGCACAGATACGCAGTATTTT

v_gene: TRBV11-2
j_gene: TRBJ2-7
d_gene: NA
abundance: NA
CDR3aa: CASSLDGLRLNAYEQYF
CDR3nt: TGTGCCAGCAGCTTAGATGGGCTCCGCCTTAACGCCTACGAGCAGTACTTC

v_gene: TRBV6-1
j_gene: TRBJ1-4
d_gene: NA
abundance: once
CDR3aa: CASSALGRATNEKLFF
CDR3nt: TGTGCCAGCAGTGCCCTGGGGAGAGCAACTAATGAAAAACTGTTTTTT

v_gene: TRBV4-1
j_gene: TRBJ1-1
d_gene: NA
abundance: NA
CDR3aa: CASSHPGKTGQGAFF
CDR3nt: TGCGCCAGCAGCCACCCGGGCAAAACCGGACAAGGAGCTTTCTTT

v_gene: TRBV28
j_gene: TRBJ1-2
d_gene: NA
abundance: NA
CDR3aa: CASSHRYGYTF
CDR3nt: TGTGCCAGCAGTCACAGATATGGCTACACCTTC

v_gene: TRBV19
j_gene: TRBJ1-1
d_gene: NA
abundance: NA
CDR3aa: CASSILHAGTFEAFF
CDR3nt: TGTGCCAGTAGTATCCTCCACGCCGGGACTTTTGAAGCTTTCTTT

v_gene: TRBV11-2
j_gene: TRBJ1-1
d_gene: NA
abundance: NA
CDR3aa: CASSLDRNTEAFF
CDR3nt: TGTGCCAGCAGCTTAGATCGGAACACTGAAGCTTTCTTT

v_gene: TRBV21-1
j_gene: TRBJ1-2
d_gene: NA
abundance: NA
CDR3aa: CASSKWRGWGYTF
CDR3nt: TGTGCCAGCAGCAAGTGGAGGGGATGGGGCTACACCTTC

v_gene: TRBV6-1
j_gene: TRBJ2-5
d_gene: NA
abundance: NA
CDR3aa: CASSVQGETQYF
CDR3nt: TGTGCCAGCAGTGTGCAGGGTGAGACCCAGTACTTC

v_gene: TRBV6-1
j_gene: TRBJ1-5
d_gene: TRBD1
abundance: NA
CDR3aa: CATATTGAQPQHF
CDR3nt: TGTGCCACCGCTACGACAGGGGCTCAGCCCCAGCATTTT

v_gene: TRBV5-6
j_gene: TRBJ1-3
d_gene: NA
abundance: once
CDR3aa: CASSPPGHPSGNTIYF
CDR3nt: TGTGCCAGCAGCCCACCGGGACACCCGTCTGGAAACACCATATATTTT

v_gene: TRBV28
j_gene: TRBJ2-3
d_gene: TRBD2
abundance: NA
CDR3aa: CASSGPGLAYHTQYF
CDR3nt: TGTGCCAGCAGCGGACCGGGACTAGCGTATCATACGCAGTATTTT

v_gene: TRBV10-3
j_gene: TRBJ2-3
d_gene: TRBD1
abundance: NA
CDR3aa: CAISTGQGGTDTQYF
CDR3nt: TGTGCCATCAGCACGGGACAGGGAGGAACAGATACGCAGTATTTT

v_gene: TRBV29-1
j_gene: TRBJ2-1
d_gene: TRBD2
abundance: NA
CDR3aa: CSVEDIGGAYNEQFF
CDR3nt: TGCAGCGTTGAAGATATCGGGGGGGCCTACAATGAGCAGTTCTTC

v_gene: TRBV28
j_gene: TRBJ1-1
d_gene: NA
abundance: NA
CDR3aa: CATQGPNTEAFF
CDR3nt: TGTGCCACACAGGGCCCGAACACTGAAGCTTTCTTT

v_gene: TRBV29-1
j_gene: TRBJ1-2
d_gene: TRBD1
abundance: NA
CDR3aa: CSVLKGTDRYTF
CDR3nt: TGCAGCGTCCTAAAGGGGACAGACCGCTACACCTTC

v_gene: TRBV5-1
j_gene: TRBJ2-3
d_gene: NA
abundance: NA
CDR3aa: CASSLTGRGTDTQYF
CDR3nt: TGCGCCAGCAGCTTGACAGGGCGGGGCACAGATACGCAGTATTTT

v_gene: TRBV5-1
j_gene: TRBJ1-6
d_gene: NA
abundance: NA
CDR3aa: CASSLGQDFYNSPLHF
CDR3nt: TGCGCCAGCAGCTTGGGACAGGACTTCTATAATTCACCCCTCCACTTT

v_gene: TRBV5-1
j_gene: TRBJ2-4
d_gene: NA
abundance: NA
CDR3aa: CASSITGGDKNIQYF
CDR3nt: TGCGCCAGCAGCATAACAGGGGGGGACAAAAACATTCAGTACTTC

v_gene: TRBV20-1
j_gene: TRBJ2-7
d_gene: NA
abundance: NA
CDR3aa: CSAEAYEQYF
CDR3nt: TGCAGTGCTGAAGCGTACGAGCAGTACTTC

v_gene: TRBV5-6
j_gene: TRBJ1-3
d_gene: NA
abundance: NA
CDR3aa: CASKQTYSGNTIYF
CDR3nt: TGTGCCAGCAAACAGACATACTCTGGAAACACCATATATTTT

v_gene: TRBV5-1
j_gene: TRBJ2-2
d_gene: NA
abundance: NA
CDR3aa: CASSLVRQGSTGELFF
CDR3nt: TGCGCCAGCAGCTTGGTTAGGCAGGGGAGCACCGGGGAGCTGTTTTTT

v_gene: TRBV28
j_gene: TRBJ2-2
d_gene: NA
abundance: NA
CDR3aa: CASITRNTGELFF
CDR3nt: TGTGCCAGCATAACACGAAACACCGGGGAGCTGTTTTTT

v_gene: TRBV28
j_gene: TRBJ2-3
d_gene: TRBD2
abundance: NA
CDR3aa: CASRQGGVASGRDTQYF
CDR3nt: TGTGCCAGCAGACAAGGGGGGGTGGCTAGCGGGAGAGATACGCAGTATTTT

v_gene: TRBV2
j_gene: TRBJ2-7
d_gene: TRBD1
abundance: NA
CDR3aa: CASNRDRGFDEQYF
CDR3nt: TGTGCCAGCAACCGGGACAGGGGTTTCGACGAGCAGTACTTC

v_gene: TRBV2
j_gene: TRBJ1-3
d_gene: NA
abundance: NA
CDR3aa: CASSETNSLSGNTIYF
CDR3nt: TGTGCCAGCAGTGAAACTAATTCACTTTCTGGAAACACCATATATTTT

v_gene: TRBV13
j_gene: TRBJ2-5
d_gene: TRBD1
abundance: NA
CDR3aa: CASIDESGTGRSQETQYF
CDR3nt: TGTGCCAGCATCGACGAATCCGGGACAGGGCGATCACAAGAGACCCAGTACTTC

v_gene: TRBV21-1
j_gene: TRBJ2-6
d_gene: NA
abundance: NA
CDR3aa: CASTQRTGTGANVLTF
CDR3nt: TGTGCCAGCACCCAAAGAACCGGGACTGGGGCCAACGTCCTGACTTTC

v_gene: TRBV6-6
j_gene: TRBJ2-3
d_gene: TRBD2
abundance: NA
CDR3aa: CASTPGGGRGTDTQYF
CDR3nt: TGTGCCAGCACTCCCGGCGGGGGGCGTGGGACAGATACGCAGTATTTT

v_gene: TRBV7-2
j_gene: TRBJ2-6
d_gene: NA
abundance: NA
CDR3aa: CASSRGNSGANVLTF
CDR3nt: TGTGCCAGCAGCCGGGGAAACTCTGGGGCCAACGTCCTGACTTTC

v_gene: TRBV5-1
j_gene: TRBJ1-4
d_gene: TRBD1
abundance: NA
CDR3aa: CASSSGQPNEKLFF
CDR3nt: TGCGCCAGCAGCTCGGGACAGCCGAATGAAAAACTGTTTTTT

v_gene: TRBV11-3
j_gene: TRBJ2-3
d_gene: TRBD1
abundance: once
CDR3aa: CASSKSGTGVTDTQYF
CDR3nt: TGTGCCAGCAGCAAGTCCGGGACAGGGGTTACAGATACGCAGTATTTT

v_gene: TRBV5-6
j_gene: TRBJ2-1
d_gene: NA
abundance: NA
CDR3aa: CASSPSSYNEQFF
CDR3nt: TGTGCCAGCAGCCCGAGCTCCTACAATGAGCAGTTCTTC

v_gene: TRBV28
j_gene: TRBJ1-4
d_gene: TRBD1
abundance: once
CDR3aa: CASSPRGQGRSEKLFF
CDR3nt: TGTGCCAGCAGTCCACGGGGACAGGGCAGATCTGAAAAACTGTTTTTT

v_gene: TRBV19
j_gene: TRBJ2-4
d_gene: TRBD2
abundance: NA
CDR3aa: CASNSGLAGQGDIQYF
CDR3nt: TGTGCCAGTAATTCGGGACTAGCGGGGCAGGGGGACATTCAGTACTTC

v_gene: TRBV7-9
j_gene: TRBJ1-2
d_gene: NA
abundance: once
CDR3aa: CASSSGTLYGYTF
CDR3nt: TGTGCCAGCAGCTCCGGGACACTTTATGGCTACACCTTC

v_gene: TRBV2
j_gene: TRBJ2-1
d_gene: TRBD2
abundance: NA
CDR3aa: CAGGLGLANNEQFF
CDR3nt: TGTGCCGGGGGTTTGGGACTAGCGAACAATGAGCAGTTCTTC

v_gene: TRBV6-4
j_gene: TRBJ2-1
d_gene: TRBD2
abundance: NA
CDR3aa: CASSDYSGRLQSEQFF
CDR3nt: TGTGCCAGCAGTGATTATAGCGGGAGGCTACAGAGTGAGCAGTTCTTC

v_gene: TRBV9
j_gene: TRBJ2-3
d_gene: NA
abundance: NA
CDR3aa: CASRGGGTDTQYF
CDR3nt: TGTGCCTCGCGAGGCGGGGGCACAGATACGCAGTATTTT

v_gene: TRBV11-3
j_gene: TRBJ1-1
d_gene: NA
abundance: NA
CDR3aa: CASSLGQNTEAFF
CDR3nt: TGTGCCAGCAGCTTAGGACAGAACACTGAAGCTTTCTTT

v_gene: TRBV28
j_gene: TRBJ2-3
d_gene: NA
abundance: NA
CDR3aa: CATKQGRSTDTQYF
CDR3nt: TGTGCCACCAAACAGGGACGGAGCACAGATACGCAGTATTTT

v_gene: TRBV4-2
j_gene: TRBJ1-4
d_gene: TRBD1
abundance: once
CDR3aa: CASSPTGGVDEKLFF
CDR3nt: TGTGCCAGCAGCCCAACAGGGGGCGTCGATGAAAAACTGTTTTTT

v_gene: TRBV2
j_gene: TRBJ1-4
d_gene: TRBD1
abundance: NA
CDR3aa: CASSGDRVNEKLFF
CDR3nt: TGTGCCAGCAGTGGGGACAGGGTTAATGAAAAACTGTTTTTT

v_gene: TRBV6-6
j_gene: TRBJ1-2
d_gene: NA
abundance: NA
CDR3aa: CASSWARNYGYTF
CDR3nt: TGTGCCAGCAGTTGGGCAAGGAACTATGGCTACACCTTC

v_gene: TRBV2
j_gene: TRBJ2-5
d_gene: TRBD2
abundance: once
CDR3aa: CASTRLAGGQETQYF
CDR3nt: TGTGCCAGCACGAGACTAGCGGGAGGTCAAGAGACCCAGTACTTC

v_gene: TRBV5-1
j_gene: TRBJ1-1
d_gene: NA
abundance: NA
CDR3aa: CASRVTPDTEAFF
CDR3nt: TGCGCCAGCAGGGTAACCCCGGACACTGAAGCTTTCTTT

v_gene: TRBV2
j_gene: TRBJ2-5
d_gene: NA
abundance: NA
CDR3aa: CASAGPPDEETQYF
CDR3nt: TGTGCCAGCGCAGGGCCTCCGGATGAAGAGACCCAGTACTTC

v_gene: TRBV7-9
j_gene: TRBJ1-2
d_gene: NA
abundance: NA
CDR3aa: CASTLALGTNYGYTF
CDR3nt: TGTGCCAGCACCCTCGCTCTGGGCACTAACTATGGCTACACCTTC

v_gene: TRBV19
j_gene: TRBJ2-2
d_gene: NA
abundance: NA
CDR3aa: CASRQDRSSTGELFF
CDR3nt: TGTGCCAGTAGGCAGGACAGAAGCAGCACCGGGGAGCTGTTTTTT

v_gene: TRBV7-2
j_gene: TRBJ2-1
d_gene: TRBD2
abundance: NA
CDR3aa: CASSPAGTSRYNEQFF
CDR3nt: TGTGCCAGCAGCCCGGCCGGGACTAGCAGATACAATGAGCAGTTCTTC